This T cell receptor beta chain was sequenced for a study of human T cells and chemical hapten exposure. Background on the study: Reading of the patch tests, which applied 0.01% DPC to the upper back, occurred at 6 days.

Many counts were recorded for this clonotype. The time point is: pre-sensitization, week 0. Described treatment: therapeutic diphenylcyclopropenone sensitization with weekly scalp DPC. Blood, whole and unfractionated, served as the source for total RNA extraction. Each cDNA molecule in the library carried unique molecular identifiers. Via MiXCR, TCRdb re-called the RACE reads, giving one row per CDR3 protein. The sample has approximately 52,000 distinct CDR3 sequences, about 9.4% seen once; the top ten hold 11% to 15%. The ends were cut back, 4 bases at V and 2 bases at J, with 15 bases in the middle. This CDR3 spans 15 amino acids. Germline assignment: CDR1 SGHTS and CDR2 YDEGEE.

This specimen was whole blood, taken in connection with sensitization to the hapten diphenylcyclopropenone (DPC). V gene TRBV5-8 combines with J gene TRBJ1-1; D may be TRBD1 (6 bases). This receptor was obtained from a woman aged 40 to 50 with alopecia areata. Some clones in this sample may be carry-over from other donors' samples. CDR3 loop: CASSPFRTANTEAFF. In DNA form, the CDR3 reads TGTGCCAGCAGCCCGTTCCGGACAGCCAACACTGAAGCTTTCTTT.